Presented here are 20 T cell receptor beta chains from one specimen sequenced in a study of CD8+ T cells in alopecia areata. After isolation, RNA underwent reverse transcription to generate cDNA as the sequencing template. Repertoires were generated with immunoSEQ multiplex PCR, while TCRdb's copy carries only in-frame clones and drops some. The table has 150,000 to 200,000 clones, 45% to 60% seen once. The sample consisted of CD4+ T cells sorted from blood. The receptors stem from a human donor in good health.

The chain links TRBV30 to TRBJ1-5; no reliable D call. Deletions cut 1 base from V and 2 bases from J, with 6 bases between. The CDR3 runs 13 residues. Germline V gene lookup returns CDR1 GTSNPN and CDR2 SVGIG (reference sequence). The CDR3 coding sequence is TGTGCCTGGAGTGCCAAGGGCAATCAGCCCCAGCATTTT. It codes for CAWSAKGNQPQHF.

This clone was seen only a few times. The chain carries TRBV7-9 and TRBJ2-1, with TRBD2 identical over 14 bases. This CDR3 contains 19 residues. The V gene's germline CDR1 is SEHNR and CDR2 FQNEAQ (reference sequence). The junction had 15 bases not matched to a gene; V was cut back by 3 bases and J by 8 bases. CDR3 loop: CASSFRRLAGGPIFDEQFF. The CDR3 DNA is TGTGCCAGCAGCTTCCGTCGACTAGCGGGAGGGCCGATTTTCGATGAGCAGTTCTTC.

The rearrangement links TRBV21-1 to TRBJ2-5; TRBD1, the D gene given by the table, was not confirmed from the DNA. TRBV21-1 is a pseudogene. The CDR3 runs to 17 residues. CDR3 in amino acids: CASSRRDRGLKGETQYF. CDR3 bases: TGTGCCAGCAGCCGCCGGGACAGAGGCCTAAAAGGGGAGACCCAGTACTTC.

The V gene is TRBV10-3, the J gene TRBJ1-1; tentative D call: TRBD1 (5 bases). The germline gives CDR1 ENHRY, CDR2 SYGVKD. The V and J ends lost 2 bases and 5 bases respectively, with 9 bases between them. The CDR3 is 13 amino acids. The CDR3 loop reads CAISEKAGTEAFF. CDR3 bases: TGTGCCATCAGTGAGAAAGCAGGGACTGAAGCTTTCTTT.

The chain carries TRBV11-3 and TRBJ1-2; TRBD1 matches at 8 bases. Germline lookup yields CDR1 SGHNT and CDR2 YENEEA. This CDR3 is built from 13 residues. The trim removed 5 bases at V and 7 bases at J, leaving 6 bases unmatched. The CDR3 region is CASSKGQGTGYTF. For the CDR3, the DNA is TGTGCCAGCAGCAAAGGACAGGGAACTGGCTACACCTTC.

There are a few counts of this clone. The J gene is TRBJ2-5, the V gene TRBV29-1, with D possibly being TRBD2 (6 bases). CDR3 size: 12 residues. V was cut by 2 bases and J by 6 bases, with 10 bases left in between. Per germline, CDR1 SQVTM and CDR2 ANQGSEA. CDR3 in DNA: TGCAGCGTTGAATGGACTAAGCAGACCCAGTACTTC. Protein sequence: CSVEWTKQTQYF.

The chain couples TRBV29-1 to TRBJ2-7, with D perhaps matching TRBD2 (6 bases). V lost 6 bases and J 7 bases, leaving 16 bases between the germline ends. In germline, CDR1 is SQVTM, CDR2 ANQGSEA. The CDR3 is 12 residues long. CDR3 loop: CSVIGTPIEQYF. CDR3 bases: TGCAGCGTGATCGGGACTCCGATAGAGCAGTACTTC.

This rearrangement joins TRBV30 to TRBJ2-5; TRBD2 agrees at 11 bases. The DNA end is more similar to TRBJ2-7, so the J call may be wrong. The CDR3 consists of 15 residues. Germline assignment: CDR1 GTSNPN and CDR2 SVGIG (reference sequence). The CDR3 DNA reads TGTGCCTGGGGAAATCCGGGACTAGCGGAGTACGAGCAGTACTTC. The encoded protein is CAWGNPGLAEYEQYF.

This clone turned up a few times. The chain couples TRBV18 to TRBJ2-7, with 10 positions matching TRBD1. V was clipped by 3 bases and J by 7 bases; unmatched bases: 9. The CDR3 contains 15 residues. Germline V gene data show CDR1 as KGHSH and CDR2 as LQKENI. The CDR3 DNA follows: TGTGCCAGCTCACCCCGGGACAGGGGATCGGGGGAGCAGTACTTC. Translation: CASSPRDRGSGEQYF.

CDR3 protein: CASSPSVPFYEQYF. The CDR3 bases are TGTGCCAGCTCACCATCTGTGCCGTTCTACGAGCAGTACTTC. This chain connects TRBV18 to TRBJ2-7; no clear D. Trimming stripped 2 bases from V and 3 bases from J, with 11 bases between. The CDR3 runs to 14 residues. Per germline, CDR1 KGHSH and CDR2 LQKENI.

The V and J genes are TRBV18 and TRBJ2-3, with D possibly being TRBD1 or TRBD2 (5 bases each). CDR3 length: 17 residues. Germline V CDR1 and CDR2: KGHSH, LQKENI. V dropped 2 bases and J dropped 0 bases, with 15 bases sitting between them. CDR3 coding DNA: TGTGCCAGCTCACCAAAGAAGTGGGACCGGAGCACAGATACGCAGTATTTT. This encodes CASSPKKWDRSTDTQYF. The full variable domain, rest sourced from reference TRBV18 and TRBJ2-3, is NAGVMQNPRHLVRRRGQEARLRCSPMKGHSHVYWYRQLPEEGLKFMVYLQKENIIDESGMPKERFSAEFPKEGPSILRIQQVVRGDSAAYFCASSPKKWDRSTDTQYFGPGTRLTVL.

This clone was recorded once. The chain joins TRBV5-4 to TRBJ2-3, with 8 bases lining up with TRBD2. Germline V CDR1 and CDR2: SGHNT, YYREEE (reference sequence). The CDR3 contains 16 residues. V shed 4 bases, J shed 0 bases, and the junction held 7 bases outside the gene matches. The CDR3 loop reads CASSPNPSGSTDTQYF. CDR3 DNA sequence: TGTGCCAGCAGCCCGAATCCTAGCGGGAGCACAGATACGCAGTATTTT.

V usage is TRBV27 and J usage is TRBJ2-7; perhaps TRBD1 as D (6 bases). The CDR3 length is 16 residues. The germline CDR1 and CDR2 sequences are MNHEY and SMNVEV (reference sequence). Trimming shortened V by 7 bases and J by 0 bases, and 19 bases separated the two germline ends. CDR3 bases: TGTGCCAGCACTAACTCGTTACAGGGAGACTCCTACGAGCAGTACTTC. Translation gives CASTNSLQGDSYEQYF.

The chain combines TRBV29-1 with TRBJ1-1; TRBD1 might be the D (5 bases). This CDR3 spans 12 amino acids. CDR1 and CDR2 from the germline V gene are SQVTM and ANQGSEA. Trimming stripped 8 bases from V and 3 bases from J, with 13 bases between. The CDR3 nucleotides read TGCAGCCTACGGGACGGATACACTGAAGCTTTCTTT. Its translation is CSLRDGYTEAFF. The complete variable domain, with remaining parts taken from reference TRBV29-1 and TRBJ1-1, reads SAVISQKPSRDICQRGTSLTIQCQVDSQVTMMFWYRQQPGQSLTLIATANQGSEATYESGFVIDKFPISRPNLTFSTLTVSNMSPEDSSIYLCSLRDGYTEAFFGQGTRLTVV.

This clone came up a few times. The chain has TRBV7-9 and TRBJ2-1, with 9 bases matching TRBD1. Germline values: CDR1 SEHNR, CDR2 FQNEAQ (reference sequence). The CDR3 has 16 residues. The ends lost 2 bases at V and 6 bases at J; junction bases unmatched: 8. As DNA, the CDR3 is TGTGCCAGCAGCTTATACACAGGGGGCGCTGCCAATGAGCAGTTCTTC. It encodes CASSLYTGGAANEQFF. The variable domain in full, with the rest retrieved from reference TRBV7-9 and TRBJ2-1, is DTGVSQNPRHKITKRGQNVTFRCDPISEHNRLYWYRQTLGQGPEFLTYFQNEAQLEKSRLLSDRFSAERPKGSFSTLEIQRTEQGDSAMYLCASSLYTGGAANEQFFGPGTRLTVL.

In regard to this clone: Other DNA sequences in the same sample also yield this CDR3. The rearrangement uses TRBV28 and TRBJ2-7; D not resolved. Per the germline V gene, CDR1 is MDHEN and CDR2 is SYDVKM. CDR3 size: 11 residues. V gave up 3 bases and J gave up 3 bases, with 3 bases separating them. For the CDR3, the DNA is TGTGCCAGCAGTTTGGTCTACGAGCAGTACTTC. This encodes CASSLVYEQYF.

The rearrangement joins TRBV4-1 to TRBJ2-7; D perhaps matches TRBD1 (6 bases). CDR1 MGHRA and CDR2 YSYEKL come from the germline V gene. V was clipped by 4 bases and J by 0 bases, with 16 bases between them. The CDR3 has 16 amino acids. The CDR3 DNA reads TGCGCCAGCAGCCCACACCCGCAGGGGAACTCCTACGAGCAGTACTTC. Amino acids: CASSPHPQGNSYEQYF.

The chain couples TRBV29-1 to TRBJ2-5; D might be TRBD2 (5 bases). Germline V lookup: CDR1 SQVTM, CDR2 ANQGSEA. The ends were cut back, 3 bases at V and 0 bases at J, with 14 bases in the middle. The CDR3 runs to 15 residues. This chain's CDR3 is CSVEEVTYYQETQYF. The CDR3 DNA sequence: TGCAGCGTTGAGGAGGTCACCTACTACCAAGAGACCCAGTACTTC. The full variable domain, in which reference TRBV29-1 and TRBJ2-5 provide the parts outside the CDR3, is SAVISQKPSRDICQRGTSLTIQCQVDSQVTMMFWYRQQPGQSLTLIATANQGSEATYESGFVIDKFPISRPNLTFSTLTVSNMSPEDSSIYLCSVEEVTYYQETQYFGPGTRLLVL.

The chain employs TRBV13 and TRBJ2-2; D is uncertain. This CDR3 is 13 amino acids long. Trimming took 2 bases from V and 2 from J, leaving 3 bases between them. Germline assignment: CDR1 PRHDT and CDR2 FYEKMQ (reference sequence). DNA of the CDR3: TGTGCCAGCAGCTTACGCAACACCGGGGAGCTGTTTTTT. Protein product: CASSLRNTGELFF.

The gene calls are TRBV5-8 and TRBJ2-7; D uncertain. Per germline, CDR1 SGHTS and CDR2 YDEGEE. The length of the CDR3 is 12 residues. Deletions cut 5 bases from V and 3 bases from J, with 9 bases between. As DNA, the CDR3 is TGTGCCAGCAGTCCGCTATTCTACGAGCAGTACTTC. Its protein product is CASSPLFYEQYF.